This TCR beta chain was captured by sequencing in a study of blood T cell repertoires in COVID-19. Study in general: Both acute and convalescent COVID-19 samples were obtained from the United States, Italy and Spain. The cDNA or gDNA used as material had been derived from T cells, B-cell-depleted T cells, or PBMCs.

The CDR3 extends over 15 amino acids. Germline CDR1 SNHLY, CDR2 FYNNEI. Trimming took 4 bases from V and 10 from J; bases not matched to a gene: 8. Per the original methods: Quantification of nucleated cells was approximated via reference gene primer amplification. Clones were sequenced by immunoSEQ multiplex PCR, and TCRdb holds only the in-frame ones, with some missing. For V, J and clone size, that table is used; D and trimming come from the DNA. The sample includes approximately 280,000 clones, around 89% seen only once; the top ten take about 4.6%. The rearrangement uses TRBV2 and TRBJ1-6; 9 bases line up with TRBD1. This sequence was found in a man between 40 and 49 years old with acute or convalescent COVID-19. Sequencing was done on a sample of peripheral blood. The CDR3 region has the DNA TGTGCCAGCAGTGCAGAGGGACAGGGTGGATCACCCCTCCACTTT. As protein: CASSAEGQGGSPLHF.